These 3 T cell receptor beta chains were sequenced from one sample in a study of T-cell reconstitution after alpha-beta-depleted transplantation in children. Construction of the TCRbeta library involved unique molecular identifiers. TCRdb used MiXCR to reprocess the PCR reads, holding one entry per CDR3 protein. The sample carries approximately 390,000 distinct CDR3 sequences, about a tenth recorded once. The sequenced sample was PBMCs from the stem cell graft donor, obtained from the stem cell graft. The receptors shown here come from a human donor who donated a stem cell graft to a child with acute myeloid leukemia.

This clonotype was counted between two and nine times. The chain joins TRBV7-2 to TRBJ2-7, with 13 bases fitting TRBD2. Germline V gene lookup returns CDR1 SGHTA and CDR2 FQGNSA. V lost 5 bases to trimming and J lost 3 bases; unmatched junction nucleotides: 4. The CDR3 runs to 15 residues. In nucleotides, the CDR3 is TGTGCCAGCAGCCCAAGGACTAGCGGGGGCTACGAGCAGTACGTC. This gives the protein CASSPRTSGGYEQYV.

Many counts were recorded for this clonotype. The V gene is TRBV5-1, the J gene TRBJ2-2; D is perhaps TRBD2 (6 bases). Germline CDR1 is SGHRS and CDR2 is YFSETQ. There are 15 residues in the CDR3. V was clipped by 5 bases and J by 1 base, with 12 bases between them. The CDR3 region has the DNA TGCGCCAGCAGATCGGGACTGGGGAACACCGGGGAGCTGTTTTTT. This codes for CASRSGLGNTGELFF.

This rearrangement joins TRBV12-3 or TRBV12-4 to TRBJ2-7; 9 bases are a match to TRBD1. This CDR3 contains 14 residues. The V and J ends lost 6 bases and 2 bases, in that order; junction bases with no gene match: 5. CDR3 sequence (DNA): TGTGCCAGCAGGTCCCGGGACAGGGCCTACGAGCAGTACTTC. Translating it yields CASRSRDRAYEQYF.